This passage covers 30 T cell receptor beta chains from one sample sequenced in a study of cytomegalovirus exposure and HLA in healthy donors. The method was immunoSEQ multiplex PCR; TCRdb's version includes in-frame clones alone and lacks a portion of them. The sample has 150,000 to 200,000 clones, about 90% seen once. The source material was PBMCs. The source is a woman aged 18-29 years in good health and CMV-seropositive.

This chain joins TRBV9 and TRBJ2-7, with 7 bases aligning to TRBD1. Per the germline V gene, CDR1 is SGDLS and CDR2 is YYNGEE. V lost 0 bases, J lost 3 bases, and 9 bases stayed unmatched. This CDR3 comprises 16 residues. Written as DNA, the CDR3 is TGTGCCAGCAGCGTAGCGGCCGGGACAGCAAACTACGAGCAGTACTTC. It yields the protein CASSVAAGTANYEQYF. Combining the CDR3 with reference TRBV9 and TRBJ2-7 gives the whole variable domain DSGVTQTPKHLITATGQRVTLRCSPRSGDLSVYWYQQSLDQGLQFLIQYYNGEERAKGNILERFSAQQFPDLHSELNLSSLELGDSALYFCASSVAAGTANYEQYFGPGTRLTVT.

The chain links TRBV6-1 to TRBJ2-2, with D possibly TRBD1 on 6 matching bases. Germline V CDR1 and CDR2: MNHNS, SASEGT. V was shortened by 4 bases and J by 1 base, with 10 bases between the two germline ends. The CDR3 runs 15 residues. As DNA, the CDR3 is TGTGCCAGCAGTGCACGGACAGAGAACACCGGGGAGCTGTTTTTT. This sequence encodes CASSARTENTGELFF.

This chain joins TRBV7-6 and TRBJ2-7, with 11 bases lining up with TRBD1. Looked up from germline, CDR1 is SGHVS and CDR2 is FNYEAQ. Unmatched junction bases numbered 7, after V lost 0 bases and J lost 6 bases. The CDR3 spans 16 residues. CDR3 region: CASSLADRGQRSEQYF. The CDR3 bases are TGTGCCAGCAGCTTAGCGGACAGGGGGCAACGGAGCGAGCAGTACTTC. Together with reference TRBV7-6 and TRBJ2-7, the CDR3 gives the full variable domain: GAGVSQSPRYKVTKRGQDVALRCDPISGHVSLYWYRQALGQGPEFLTYFNYEAQQDKSGLPNDRFSAERPEGSISTLTIQRTEQRDSAMYRCASSLADRGQRSEQYFGPGTRLTVT.

This chain links TRBV7-9 with TRBJ1-1, with D perhaps matching TRBD1 (6 bases). The CDR3 has 13 residues. Germline lookup yields CDR1 SEHNR and CDR2 FQNEAQ (reference sequence). V lost 6 bases to trimming and J lost 1 base, with 9 bases between them. CDR3 protein: CASRGAENTEAFF. The CDR3 nucleotides read TGTGCCAGCAGGGGGGCAGAGAACACTGAAGCTTTCTTT.

V gene TRBV12-2 combines with J gene TRBJ2-3; TRBD2 reflects the table's D call only, with no check against the DNA. TRBV12-2 is an annotated pseudogene. The CDR3 consists of 14 residues. CDR3 DNA: TGTGCAAGTCGCCCCCGGGTCAAGGCAGATACGCAGTATTTT. It codes for CASRPRVKADTQYF.

The rearrangement joins TRBV18 to TRBJ2-1; 7 nucleotides align to TRBD2. Germline assignment: CDR1 KGHSH and CDR2 LQKENI. The CDR3 covers 13 residues. Germline trimming cut 1 base from V and 7 bases from J; bases unmatched to any gene: 1. The CDR3 bases are TGTGCCAGCTCACCACAAGCGGGGAATGAGCAGTTCTTC. This sequence encodes CASSPQAGNEQFF.

V is TRBV30 and J is TRBJ2-7, with a possible D match to TRBD1 (6 bases). This CDR3 has 16 amino acids. CDR1 is GTSNPN, CDR2 SVGIG, per germline (reference sequence). Trimming removed 2 bases at V and 0 bases at J, with 17 bases between. The CDR3 region is CAWSPPPIRGSYEQYF. Here the CDR3 DNA reads TGTGCCTGGAGTCCCCCCCCAATCAGGGGCTCCTACGAGCAGTACTTC.

The V call is TRBV5-6, the J call TRBJ1-2; 8 bases are shared with TRBD1. CDR3 length equals 14 residues. J gave up 5 bases and V 3 bases, and 6 bases lay outside the gene matches. Germline CDR1 and CDR2: SGHDT and YYEEEE. CDR3 sequence reads: CASSSDRGGYGYTF. The CDR3 DNA sequence: TGTGCCAGCAGCTCTGACAGGGGTGGGTATGGCTACACCTTC.

This clone was counted once. V gene TRBV30 combines with J gene TRBJ1-4; D perhaps matches TRBD1 (5 bases). The CDR3 is 13 residues long. With 2 bases removed from V and 8 bases from J, the gap between germline ends came to 12 bases. Germline CDR1 reads GTSNPN; CDR2 reads SVGIG (reference sequence). CDR3 sequence: CAWSWGGHEKLFF. CDR3 DNA: TGTGCCTGGAGTTGGGGAGGACACGAAAAACTGTTTTTT.

The V call is TRBV10-1, the J call TRBJ1-6; D may be TRBD1 (5 bases). Between the trimmed V and J ends, which lost 11 bases and 9 bases, there was a span of 20 bases. Germline lookup yields CDR1 WNHNN and CDR2 SYGVQD (reference sequence). This CDR3 has 14 amino acids. In nucleotides, the CDR3 is TGCGCCCATGAAAGGGGAGGCGGGGGTTCACCCCTCCACTTT. Its translation: CAHERGGGGSPLHF.

The chain carries TRBV9 and TRBJ1-1, with D uncertain. Trimming shortened V by 7 bases and J by 5 bases, and 21 bases separated the two germline ends. This CDR3 is 15 amino acids long. Germline V lookup: CDR1 SGDLS, CDR2 YYNGEE. CDR3 nucleotide sequence: TGTGCCAGCTCCCCCCGAGGGTTAAGTCTGACTGAAGCTTTCTTT. It codes for CASSPRGLSLTEAFF.

The V call is TRBV19, the J call TRBJ2-1, with TRBD1 identical over 9 bases. There are 16 residues in the CDR3. After removal of 4 bases from V and 1 base from J, the junction contained 5 bases not matched to a gene. Germline-derived CDR1 and CDR2 are LNHDA and SQIVND (reference sequence). In nucleotides, the CDR3 is TGTGCCAGTAGTACCCCGGGACAGGGATCCTACAATGAGCAGTTCTTC. Protein product: CASSTPGQGSYNEQFF.

This clone was found once. The rearrangement links TRBV5-4 to TRBJ2-6; D is ambiguous. V gave up 2 bases and J gave up 0 bases, with 6 bases separating them. From germline, CDR1 is SGHNT and CDR2 YYREEE (reference sequence). The CDR3 has 15 residues. The CDR3 sequence: CASSFLSSGANVLTF. In DNA, the CDR3 is TGTGCCAGCAGCTTTTTGAGCTCTGGGGCCAACGTCCTGACTTTC.

The rearrangement links TRBV10-3 to TRBJ1-5, with a tentative D call TRBD1 (5 bases). The germline V gene encodes CDR1 ENHRY and CDR2 SYGVKD. The length of the CDR3 is 12 residues. Trimming removed 8 bases from V and 5 bases from J, with 10 bases in between. The CDR3: CAIGEGHQPQHF. As DNA, the CDR3 is TGTGCCATCGGGGAGGGGCATCAGCCCCAGCATTTT.

The chain joins TRBV28 to TRBJ2-6; a weak D match, TRBD1 (5 bases). Trimming left V 2 bases short and J 0 bases short, with 8 bases between. The CDR3 covers 16 residues. The germline V gene encodes CDR1 MDHEN and CDR2 SYDVKM. As DNA, the CDR3 is TGTGCCAGCAGTTTACAGGGTGGCTCTGGGGCCAACGTCCTGACTTTC. It yields the protein CASSLQGGSGANVLTF.

This rearrangement joins TRBV2 to TRBJ2-5; 10 nucleotides agree with TRBD1. This CDR3 spans 12 amino acids. Germline values: CDR1 SNHLY, CDR2 FYNNEI. After removal of 9 bases from V and 4 bases from J, the junction contained 2 bases not matched to a gene. CDR3 amino acids: CARRQGAETQYF. DNA of the CDR3: TGTGCCAGAAGACAGGGGGCAGAGACCCAGTACTTC.

V is TRBV4-3 and J is TRBJ2-3, with D possibly TRBD2 on 6 matching bases. In germline, CDR1 is LGHNA, CDR2 YSLEER. The CDR3 is 14 residues long. V lost 3 bases and J 5 bases, leaving 12 bases between the germline ends. The CDR3 region is CASSQEIAVDTQYF. In DNA, the CDR3 is TGCGCCAGCAGCCAGGAGATAGCGGTAGATACGCAGTATTTT.

To note about this clone: At the DNA level, this CDR3 is encoded by other sequences in the same sample as well. The gene calls are TRBV29-1 and TRBJ2-6; D is possibly TRBD2 (7 bases). Germline V gene lookup returns CDR1 SQVTM and CDR2 ANQGSEA. V was pared by 7 bases and J by 4 bases, with 14 bases between. The CDR3 totals 14 residues. This chain's CDR3 is CSAVGGLGANVLTF. The CDR3 nucleotides read TGCAGCGCGGTGGGGGGGCTGGGGGCCAACGTCCTGACTTTC. Combining the CDR3 with reference TRBV29-1 and TRBJ2-6 gives the whole variable domain SAVISQKPSRDICQRGTSLTIQCQVDSQVTMMFWYRQQPGQSLTLIATANQGSEATYESGFVIDKFPISRPNLTFSTLTVSNMSPEDSSIYLCSAVGGLGANVLTFGAGSRLTVL.

This chain connects TRBV11-2 to TRBJ2-7; D might be TRBD1 (5 bases). Trimming shortened V by 8 bases and J by 4 bases, and 12 bases separated the two germline ends. The CDR3 consists of 12 residues. Germline CDR1 SGHAT, CDR2 FQNNGV. CDR3 bases: TGTGCCAGCGGGGCACTCGGGTACGAGCAGTACTTC. Encoded protein: CASGALGYEQYF.

The chain has TRBV27 and TRBJ2-1; perhaps TRBD1 as D (9 bases). Per germline, CDR1 MNHEY and CDR2 SMNVEV (reference sequence). The CDR3 consists of 21 residues. The V end was cut by 5 bases, the J end by 7 bases, with 36 bases between. CDR3 DNA: TGTGCCAGCAGTCCGAACCGACAGGGGGGTATGCGAGCGGGAGTCTTTAATGAGCAGTTCTTC. This encodes CASSPNRQGGMRAGVFNEQFF.

The J gene is TRBJ2-1, the V gene TRBV29-1; tentatively, D is TRBD2 (6 bases). V gave up 6 bases and J gave up 7 bases, with 13 bases separating them. Per germline, CDR1 SQVTM and CDR2 ANQGSEA. CDR3 size: 12 residues. DNA of the CDR3: TGCAGCGTCCGGGAGATAGTGAATGAGCAGTTCTTC. Amino acid sequence: CSVREIVNEQFF.

This chain joins TRBV4-1 and TRBJ1-5, with TRBD1 identical over 9 bases. J lost 16 bases, V lost 3 bases, and 10 bases had no gene match. The germline CDR1 and CDR2 sequences are MGHRA and YSYEKL. This CDR3 has 13 residues. CDR3 loop: CASSHSTGGQRHF. CDR3 bases: TGCGCCAGCAGCCATTCTACAGGGGGCCAGCGACATTTT.

This chain joins TRBV15 and TRBJ2-7; 9 nucleotides agree with TRBD2. The V segment lost 0 bases and the J segment 4 bases; nucleotides outside the gene matches: 1. The CDR3 loop spans 14 amino acids. Germline V gene data show CDR1 as LNHNV and CDR2 as YYDKDF (reference sequence). CDR3 residues: CATSRETSGYEQYF. As DNA, the CDR3 is TGTGCCACCAGCAGAGAAACTAGCGGGTACGAGCAGTACTTC.

This chain connects TRBV6-5 to TRBJ2-7; TRBD2 agrees at 12 bases. The V gene's germline CDR1 is MNHEY and CDR2 SVGAGI. The CDR3 is 14 residues long. Trimming cost V 6 bases and J 0 bases; bases outside gene matches: 0. The CDR3, as DNA: TGTGCCAGCAGGGGACTAGCGGGCTCCTACGAGCAGTACTTC. This sequence encodes CASRGLAGSYEQYF.

This chain connects TRBV6-5 to TRBJ2-1; 9 positions match TRBD2. Germline assignment: CDR1 MNHEY and CDR2 SVGAGI. CDR3 length: 16 residues. V lost 2 bases and J lost 3; bases outside the gene matches: 5. The CDR3 protein is CASSYPAGGNYNEQFF. As DNA, the CDR3 is TGTGCCAGCAGTTACCCAGCGGGAGGAAACTACAATGAGCAGTTCTTC.

The rearrangement uses TRBV5-4 and TRBJ2-7; D call uncertain. This CDR3 contains 14 residues. Germline CDR1 reads SGHNT; CDR2 reads YYREEE (reference sequence). Trimming removed 0 bases from V and 0 bases from J, with 7 bases in between. This chain's CDR3 is CASSLDRSSYEQYF. As DNA, the CDR3 is TGTGCCAGCAGCTTGGACAGAAGCTCCTACGAGCAGTACTTC.

The rearrangement joins TRBV21-1 to TRBJ1-2; the DNA was not used to check the table's D call, TRBD1. TRBV21-1 is noted as a pseudogene. The CDR3 totals 14 residues. The CDR3 nucleotides read TGTGCCAGCAGCAAAGCAGGGGCTAACTATGGCTACACCTTC. Its protein is CASSKAGANYGYTF.

This chain connects TRBV5-4 to TRBJ2-1, with 16 bases identical to TRBD2. V shed 4 bases and J 5 bases; nucleotides not matched to a gene: 6. Germline V gene sequence: CDR1 SGHNT, CDR2 YYREEE (reference sequence). This CDR3 is 17 amino acids long. The CDR3 DNA follows: TGTGCCAGCAGCCGGGGACTAGCGGGGGGGCGTAACAATGAGCAGTTCTTC. It yields the protein CASSRGLAGGRNNEQFF.

V is TRBV28 and J is TRBJ2-1; 12 bases fit TRBD2. V lost 3 bases to trimming and J lost 9 bases; unmatched junction nucleotides: 6. This CDR3 is built from 15 residues. Germline values: CDR1 MDHEN, CDR2 SYDVKM. CDR3 coding DNA: TGTGCCAGCAGTTTCCTAGCGGGAGGGTTTAGTGAGCAGTTCTTC. It specifies CASSFLAGGFSEQFF.

This chain links TRBV21-1 with TRBJ2-7; whether TRBD1, the table's D call, matches the DNA was not checked. TRBV21-1 is termed a pseudogene. The CDR3 contains 14 residues. CDR3 region: CASSKGWDSREQYF. Written as DNA, the CDR3 is TGTGCCAGCAGCAAAGGGTGGGACAGCCGCGAGCAGTACTTC.